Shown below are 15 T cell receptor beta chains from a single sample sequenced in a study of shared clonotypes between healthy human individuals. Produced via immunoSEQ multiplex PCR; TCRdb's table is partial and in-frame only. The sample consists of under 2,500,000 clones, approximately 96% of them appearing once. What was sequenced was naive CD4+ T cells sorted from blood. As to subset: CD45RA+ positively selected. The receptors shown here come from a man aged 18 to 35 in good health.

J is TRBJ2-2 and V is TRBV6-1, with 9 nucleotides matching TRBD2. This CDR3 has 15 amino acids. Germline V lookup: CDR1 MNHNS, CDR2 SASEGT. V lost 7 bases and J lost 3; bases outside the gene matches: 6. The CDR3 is CASIRTSAYTGELFF. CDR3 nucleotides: TGTGCCAGCATTAGGACTAGCGCATACACCGGGGAGCTGTTTTTT.

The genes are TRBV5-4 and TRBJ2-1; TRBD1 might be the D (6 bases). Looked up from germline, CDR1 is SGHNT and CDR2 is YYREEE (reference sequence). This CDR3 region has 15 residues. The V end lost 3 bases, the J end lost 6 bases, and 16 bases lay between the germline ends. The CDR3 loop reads CASSSDSAVRNEQFF. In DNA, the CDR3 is TGTGCCAGCAGCTCGGACAGTGCCGTTCGCAATGAGCAGTTCTTC. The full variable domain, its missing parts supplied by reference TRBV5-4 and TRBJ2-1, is ETGVTQSPTHLIKTRGQQVTLRCSSQSGHNTVSWYQQALGQGPQFIFQYYREEENGRGNFPPRFSGLQFPNYSSELNVNALELDDSALYLCASSSDSAVRNEQFFGPGTRLTVL.

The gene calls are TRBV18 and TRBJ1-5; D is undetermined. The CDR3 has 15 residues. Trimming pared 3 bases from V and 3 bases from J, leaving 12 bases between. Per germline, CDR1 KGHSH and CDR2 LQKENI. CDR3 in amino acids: CASSPPGSVNQPQHF. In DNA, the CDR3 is TGTGCCAGCTCACCCCCGGGGTCGGTCAATCAGCCCCAGCATTTT.

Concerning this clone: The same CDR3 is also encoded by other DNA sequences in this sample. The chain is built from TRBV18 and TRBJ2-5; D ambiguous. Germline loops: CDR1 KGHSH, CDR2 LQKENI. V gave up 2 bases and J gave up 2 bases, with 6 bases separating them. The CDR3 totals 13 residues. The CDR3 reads CASSPSQQETQYF. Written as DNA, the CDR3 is TGTGCCAGCTCACCATCCCAGCAAGAGACCCAGTACTTC.

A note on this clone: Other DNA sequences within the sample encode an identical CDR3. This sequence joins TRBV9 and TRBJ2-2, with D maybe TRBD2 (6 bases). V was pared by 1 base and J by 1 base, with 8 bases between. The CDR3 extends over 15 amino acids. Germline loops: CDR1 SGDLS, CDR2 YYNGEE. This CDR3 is CASSVLRGNTGELFF. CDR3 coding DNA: TGTGCCAGCAGCGTATTGCGGGGGAACACCGGGGAGCTGTTTTTT.

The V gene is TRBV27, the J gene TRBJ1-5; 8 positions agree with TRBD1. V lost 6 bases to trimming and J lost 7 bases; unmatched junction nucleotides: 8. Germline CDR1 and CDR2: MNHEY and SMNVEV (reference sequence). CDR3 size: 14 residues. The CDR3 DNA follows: TGTGCCAGCAGCCCCGGCAGGGGGCACCAGCCCCAGCATTTT. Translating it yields CASSPGRGHQPQHF.

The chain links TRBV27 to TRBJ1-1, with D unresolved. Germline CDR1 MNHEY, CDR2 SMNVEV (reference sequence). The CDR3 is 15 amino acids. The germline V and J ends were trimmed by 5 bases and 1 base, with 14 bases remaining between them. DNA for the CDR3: TGTGCCAGCAGTAAAACCTCCCCACCGAACACTGAAGCTTTCTTT. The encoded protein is CASSKTSPPNTEAFF.

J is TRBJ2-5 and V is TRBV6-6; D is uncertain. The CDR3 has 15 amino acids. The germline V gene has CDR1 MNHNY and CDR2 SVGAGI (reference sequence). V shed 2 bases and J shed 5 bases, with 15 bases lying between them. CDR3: CASSYGTVVGETQYF. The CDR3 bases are TGTGCCAGCAGTTACGGAACCGTGGTCGGGGAGACCCAGTACTTC.

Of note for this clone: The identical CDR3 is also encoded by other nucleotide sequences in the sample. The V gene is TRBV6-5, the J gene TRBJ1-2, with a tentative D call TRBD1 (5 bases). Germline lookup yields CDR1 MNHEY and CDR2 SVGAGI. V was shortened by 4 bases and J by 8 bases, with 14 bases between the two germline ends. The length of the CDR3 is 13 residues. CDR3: CASSLGQGGGYTF. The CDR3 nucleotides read TGTGCCAGCAGTTTGGGTCAGGGCGGGGGCTACACCTTC.

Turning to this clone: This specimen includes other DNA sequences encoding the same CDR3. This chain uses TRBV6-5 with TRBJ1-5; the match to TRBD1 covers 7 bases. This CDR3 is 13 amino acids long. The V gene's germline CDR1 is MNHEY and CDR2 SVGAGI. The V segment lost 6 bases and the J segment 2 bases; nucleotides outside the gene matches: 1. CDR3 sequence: CASRGQGNQPQHF. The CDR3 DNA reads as TGTGCCAGCAGAGGACAGGGCAATCAGCCCCAGCATTTT.

In DNA, the CDR3 is TGTGCCAGCAGTTTAGGACAGCGCCTCTCGGGTGGCTACACCTTC. Protein sequence: CASSLGQRLSGGYTF. V and J are TRBV28 and TRBJ1-2, with D maybe TRBD1 (6 bases). The CDR3 consists of 15 residues. The V gene lost 2 bases and the J gene lost 7 bases, with 17 bases spanning the gap. CDR1 MDHEN and CDR2 SYDVKM come from the germline V gene.

The CDR3 DNA follows: TGTGCCAGCAGCTTAGATTGGGGTCCTGGGGCCAACGTCCTGACTTTC. Its protein product is CASSLDWGPGANVLTF. The chain carries TRBV7-9 and TRBJ2-6; no clear D gene. CDR1 SEHNR and CDR2 FQNEAQ come from the germline V gene (reference sequence). V lost 1 base and J lost 2, with 9 bases in between. This CDR3 is 16 amino acids long.

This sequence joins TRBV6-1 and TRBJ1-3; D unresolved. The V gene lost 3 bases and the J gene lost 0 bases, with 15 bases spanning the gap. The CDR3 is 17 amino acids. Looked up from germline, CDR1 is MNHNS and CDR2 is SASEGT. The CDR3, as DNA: TGTGCCAGCAGTGACTACCCAACAGTCCGCTCTGGAAACACCATATATTTT. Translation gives CASSDYPTVRSGNTIYF.

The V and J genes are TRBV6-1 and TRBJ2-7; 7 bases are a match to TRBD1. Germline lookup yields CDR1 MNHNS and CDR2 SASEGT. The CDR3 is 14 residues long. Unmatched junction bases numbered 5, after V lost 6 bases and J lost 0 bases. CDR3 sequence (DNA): TGTGCCAGCAGGGGGACAGACGTCTCCTACGAGCAGTACTTC. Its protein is CASRGTDVSYEQYF.

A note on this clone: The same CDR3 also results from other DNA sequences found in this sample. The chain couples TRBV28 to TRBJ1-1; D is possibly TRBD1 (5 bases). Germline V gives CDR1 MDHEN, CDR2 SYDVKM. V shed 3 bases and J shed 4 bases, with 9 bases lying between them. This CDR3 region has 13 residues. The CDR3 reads CASSFRGGTEAFF. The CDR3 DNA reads TGTGCCAGCAGTTTTAGGGGTGGCACTGAAGCTTTCTTT.